What follows are 18 T cell receptor beta chains derived from one specimen sequenced in a study of human T cells and chemical hapten exposure. Time point in this sample: pre-sensitization, week 0. Treatment described: therapeutic diphenylcyclopropenone sensitization with weekly scalp DPC. MiXCR, run by TCRdb on the RACE reads, gives a single entry per CDR3 protein. The data hold approximately 260,000 distinct CDR3 sequences, with about 9% observed a single time. The specimen was whole blood, collected in connection with sensitization to the hapten diphenylcyclopropenone (DPC). The receptors were gathered from a middle-aged woman with alopecia areata. Some clones in this sample may be carry-over from other donors' samples.

This clonotype was seen a handful of times. V gene TRBV5-1 combines with J gene TRBJ1-1, with D tentatively TRBD1 (5 bases). Germline V gene lookup returns CDR1 SGHRS and CDR2 YFSETQ. Deletions cut 4 bases from V and 3 bases from J, with 10 bases between. The CDR3 runs 13 residues. The CDR3 is CASSTLTDTEAFF. In DNA form, the CDR3 reads TGCGCCAGCAGCACCCTGACAGACACTGAAGCTTTCTTT.

The V call is TRBV7-2, the J call TRBJ2-1; D might be TRBD2 (5 bases). The CDR3 runs 14 residues. The ends were cut back, 5 bases at V and 8 bases at J, with 16 bases in the middle. The germline gives CDR1 SGHTA, CDR2 FQGNSA. The CDR3 here is CASSGGRGSDEQFF. CDR3 nucleotides: TGTGCCAGCAGCGGTGGCCGGGGAAGCGATGAGCAGTTCTTC.

V is TRBV7-2 and J is TRBJ1-4; 9 nucleotides agree with TRBD1. Germline lookup yields CDR1 SGHTA and CDR2 FQGNSA. The V gene end was trimmed by 3 bases and the J gene end by 7 bases; junction bases not matched to a gene: 21. The CDR3 runs 20 residues. CDR3 loop: CASSFDTGTGIRTQLEKLFF. The CDR3 DNA reads as TGTGCCAGCAGCTTCGATACCGGGACAGGGATCCGAACACAACTTGAAAAACTGTTTTTT.

This clonotype was detected a few times. The J gene is TRBJ1-4, the V gene TRBV2, with D hard to call. With 7 bases removed from V and 5 bases from J, the gap between germline ends came to 14 bases. This CDR3 contains 14 residues. In germline, CDR1 is SNHLY, CDR2 FYNNEI. CDR3 region: CASTKGRSNEKLFF. As DNA, the CDR3 is TGTGCCAGCACCAAGGGTCGGTCGAATGAAAAACTGTTTTTT.

Ten or more counts support this clonotype. Written as DNA, the CDR3 is TGTGCCAGCAGCGCGCAGGAGATGATCGTCACTGAAGCTTTCTTT. As protein: CASSAQEMIVTEAFF. V gene TRBV2 combines with J gene TRBJ1-1; D remains unclear. With 6 bases removed from V and 4 bases from J, the gap between germline ends came to 18 bases. Germline lookup yields CDR1 SNHLY and CDR2 FYNNEI. The CDR3 contains 15 residues.

This clonotype was picked up many times. The chain couples TRBV5-1 to TRBJ2-3; 8 bases agree with TRBD2. The CDR3 contains 14 residues. V lost 1 base, J lost 6 bases, and 4 bases stayed unmatched. From germline, CDR1 is SGHRS and CDR2 YFSETQ. The CDR3 loop is CASSLLAGSDTQYF. CDR3 DNA: TGCGCCAGCAGCTTGCTAGCGGGCAGCGATACGCAGTATTTT.

This clonotype was recorded many times. V and J are TRBV3-2 and TRBJ2-7; TRBD2, the table's D call, lacks a check against the DNA. TRBV3-2 is recorded as a pseudogene. This CDR3 comprises 17 residues. Here the CDR3 DNA reads TGTGCCAGCAGCCATGGACCAGCGGGAGAGAGCTCCTACGAGCAGTACTTC. Its translation is CASSHGPAGESSYEQYF.

The CDR3 spells CSANRVAYEQYF. The CDR3 DNA reads as TGCAGTGCCAACAGGGTTGCGTACGAGCAGTACTTC. V is TRBV20-1 and J is TRBJ2-7; perhaps TRBD1 as D (6 bases). With 6 bases removed from V and 4 bases from J, the gap between germline ends came to 13 bases. The length of the CDR3 is 12 residues. Germline lookup yields CDR1 DFQATT and CDR2 SNEGSKA (reference sequence).

The V gene is TRBV3-1, the J gene TRBJ1-2, with 9 bases identical to TRBD1. The CDR3 runs to 14 residues. Germline V gene sequence: CDR1 LGHDT, CDR2 YNNKEL (reference sequence). Unmatched junction bases numbered 11, after V lost 4 bases and J lost 11 bases. CDR3 sequence (DNA): TGTGCCAGCAGCCCACGGGCCGGGACAGGGTTGTACACCTTC. Its translation: CASSPRAGTGLYTF.

This clonotype was found a few times. The V and J genes are TRBV3-1 and TRBJ1-2, with D perhaps TRBD1 (5 bases). From germline, CDR1 is LGHDT and CDR2 YNNKEL (reference sequence). V lost 4 bases, J lost 0 bases, and 12 bases lay in between. The CDR3 runs to 15 residues. The CDR3 nucleotides are TGTGCCAGCAGCCCACGGGGAGGGGCTAACTATGGCTACACCTTC. It encodes CASSPRGGANYGYTF. Full variable domain (missing parts from reference TRBV3-1 and TRBJ1-2): DTAVSQTPKYLVTQMGNDKSIKCEQNLGHDTMYWYKQDSKKFLKIMFSYNNKELIINETVPNRFSPKSPDKAHLNLHINSLELGDSAVYFCASSPRGGANYGYTFGSGTRLTVV.

A few counts support this clonotype. The chain combines TRBV7-9 with TRBJ1-4; D unresolved. The germline CDR1 and CDR2 sequences are SEHNR and FQNEAQ (reference sequence). The CDR3 extends over 15 amino acids. Trimming pared 4 bases from V and 3 bases from J, leaving 12 bases between. The CDR3 sequence: CASSSQRRANEKLFF. CDR3 DNA: TGTGCCAGCAGCTCGCAGCGGCGGGCTAATGAAAAACTGTTTTTT. The whole variable domain, remainder taken from reference TRBV7-9 and TRBJ1-4, is DTGVSQNPRHKITKRGQNVTFRCDPISEHNRLYWYRQTLGQGPEFLTYFQNEAQLEKSRLLSDRFSAERPKGSFSTLEIQRTEQGDSAMYLCASSSQRRANEKLFFGSGTQLSVL.

The J gene is TRBJ2-7, the V gene TRBV4-1; D is unresolved. The V end was cut by 1 base, the J end by 1 base, with 14 bases between. This CDR3 is 16 amino acids long. Germline V gene lookup returns CDR1 MGHRA and CDR2 YSYEKL. CDR3 DNA: TGCGCCAGCAGCCAAGTACCCCATCCCGGATCCTACGAGCAGTACTTC. This encodes CASSQVPHPGSYEQYF.

There are many counts of this clonotype. The gene calls are TRBV20-1 and TRBJ2-1; possibly TRBD2 for D (7 bases). The V gene lost 0 bases and the J gene lost 4 bases, with 19 bases spanning the gap. The CDR3 length is 17 residues. Looked up from germline, CDR1 is DFQATT and CDR2 is SNEGSKA (reference sequence). This CDR3 is CSARDPGVQRGYNEQFF. For the CDR3, the DNA is TGCAGTGCTAGAGATCCAGGGGTGCAGCGGGGTTACAATGAGCAGTTCTTC.

This clonotype has a handful of counts. This rearrangement joins TRBV28 to TRBJ2-7, with 13 bases aligning to TRBD2. The CDR3 is made up of 18 amino acids. Unmatched junction bases numbered 10, after V lost 5 bases and J lost 0 bases. Germline values: CDR1 MDHEN, CDR2 SYDVKM. The DNA of the CDR3 is TGTGCCAGCAGTATTACCGGGACTAGCGGGACTAGCTCCTACGAGCAGTACTTC. Protein sequence: CASSITGTSGTSSYEQYF. The whole variable domain, remainder taken from reference TRBV28 and TRBJ2-7, is DVKVTQSSRYLVKRTGEKVFLECVQDMDHENMFWYRQDPGLGLRLIYFSYDVKMKEKGDIPEGYSVSREKKERFSLILESASTNQTSMYLCASSITGTSGTSSYEQYFGPGTRLTVT.

This clonotype was recorded a few times. The J gene is TRBJ2-5, the V gene TRBV4-2; 13 bases are shared with TRBD2. Germline V gene data show CDR1 as LGHNA and CDR2 as YNFKEQ. The length of the CDR3 is 16 residues. V was pared by 8 bases and J by 2 bases, with 8 bases of the junction left unmatched. CDR3 in amino acids: CASGTQGLAGQETQYF. CDR3 nucleotide sequence: TGTGCCAGCGGAACTCAGGGACTAGCGGGGCAAGAGACCCAGTACTTC.

The V gene is TRBV10-3, the J gene TRBJ2-1; D unclear. Germline-derived CDR1 and CDR2 are ENHRY and SYGVKD. The CDR3 extends over 15 amino acids. The V and J ends lost 0 bases and 0 bases respectively, with 6 bases between them. The CDR3 protein is CAISESVSSYNEQFF. The DNA for the CDR3 is TGTGCCATCAGTGAGTCCGTAAGCTCCTACAATGAGCAGTTCTTC.

This clonotype was seen only once. The V call is TRBV6-5, the J call TRBJ1-1; 12 bases map to TRBD1. The CDR3 sequence is 16 residues long. Germline V gives CDR1 MNHEY, CDR2 SVGAGI. V shed 6 bases, J shed 11 bases, and the junction held 16 bases outside the gene matches. The CDR3 region has the DNA TGTGCCAGCAGCCGTGATACCGGGACAGGGGGCGGCACTGCTTTCTTT. This translates into CASSRDTGTGGGTAFF.

V and J are TRBV20-1 and TRBJ2-3; D is undetermined. The germline V and J ends were trimmed by 7 bases and 2 bases, with 10 bases remaining between them. CDR1 and CDR2 from the germline V gene are DFQATT and SNEGSKA (reference sequence). CDR3 length: 12 amino acids. CDR3 in amino acids: CSVGSLTDTQYF. The DNA of the CDR3 is TGCAGTGTGGGGTCCCTCACAGATACGCAGTATTTT.